Reported below is one TCR beta chain. This specimen belongs to a study of blood T cell repertoires in COVID-19. Profiling relied on immunoSEQ multiplex PCR, and the TCRdb table lists in-frame clones only, not all of them. The repertoire consists of about 480,000 clones, with 70% to 90% occurring once and the leading ten covering approximately 2%. The CDR3 has 17 amino acids. V lost 4 bases, J lost 6 bases, and 10 bases stayed unmatched. The germline V gene encodes CDR1 MNHEY and CDR2 SVGEGT. This chain links TRBV6-2 or TRBV6-3 with TRBJ1-6; TRBD1 agrees at 9 bases. The sequence derives from a woman between 18 and 30 years old with acute COVID-19. Sequencing was carried out using PBMCs or T cells enriched from blood (not recorded which). The CDR3 loop reads CASSSPAGTGFNSPLHF. The CDR3 DNA reads as TGTGCCAGCAGTTCCCCGGCCGGGACAGGGTTTAATTCACCCCTCCACTTT.